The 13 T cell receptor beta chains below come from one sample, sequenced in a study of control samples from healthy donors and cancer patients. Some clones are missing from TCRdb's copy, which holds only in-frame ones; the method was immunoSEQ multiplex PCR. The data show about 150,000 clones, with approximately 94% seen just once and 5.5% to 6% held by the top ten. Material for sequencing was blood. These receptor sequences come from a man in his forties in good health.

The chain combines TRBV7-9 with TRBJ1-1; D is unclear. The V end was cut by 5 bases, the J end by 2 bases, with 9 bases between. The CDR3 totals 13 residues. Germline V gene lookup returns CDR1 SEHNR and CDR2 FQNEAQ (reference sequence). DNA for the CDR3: TGTGCCAGCAGCATCACACGAAACACTGAAGCTTTCTTT. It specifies CASSITRNTEAFF.

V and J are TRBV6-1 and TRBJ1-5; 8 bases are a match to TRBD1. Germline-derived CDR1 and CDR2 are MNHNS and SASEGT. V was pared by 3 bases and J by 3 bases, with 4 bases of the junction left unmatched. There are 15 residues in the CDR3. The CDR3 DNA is TGTGCCAGCAGTGAGTACAGGGGGATCAATCAGCCCCAGCATTTT. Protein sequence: CASSEYRGINQPQHF.

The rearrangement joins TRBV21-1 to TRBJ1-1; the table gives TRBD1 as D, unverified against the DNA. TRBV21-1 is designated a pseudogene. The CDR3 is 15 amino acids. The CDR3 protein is CASSKDMAPNTEAFF. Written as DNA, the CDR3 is TGTGCCAGCAGCAAAGACATGGCACCGAACACTGAAGCTTTCTTT.

CDR3 sequence reads: CASRLLSAGGSYEQYF. The CDR3 region has the DNA TGTGCCAGCAGGTTACTCTCAGCGGGGGGGTCCTACGAGCAGTACTTC. The J gene is TRBJ2-7, the V gene TRBV27, with 10 nucleotides matching TRBD2. The CDR3 has 16 amino acids. J was trimmed by 1 base and V by 6 bases; bases with no gene match: 9. The germline V gene has CDR1 MNHEY and CDR2 SMNVEV (reference sequence).

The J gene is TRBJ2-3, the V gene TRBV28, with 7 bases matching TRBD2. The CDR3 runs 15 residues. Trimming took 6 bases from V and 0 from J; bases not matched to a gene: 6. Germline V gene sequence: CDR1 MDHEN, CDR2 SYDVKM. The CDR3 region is CASSLLGGSTDTQYF. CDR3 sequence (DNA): TGTGCCAGCAGCCTACTCGGGGGGAGCACAGATACGCAGTATTTT. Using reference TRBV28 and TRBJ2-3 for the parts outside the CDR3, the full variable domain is DVKVTQSSRYLVKRTGEKVFLECVQDMDHENMFWYRQDPGLGLRLIYFSYDVKMKEKGDIPEGYSVSREKKERFSLILESASTNQTSMYLCASSLLGGSTDTQYFGPGTRLTVL.

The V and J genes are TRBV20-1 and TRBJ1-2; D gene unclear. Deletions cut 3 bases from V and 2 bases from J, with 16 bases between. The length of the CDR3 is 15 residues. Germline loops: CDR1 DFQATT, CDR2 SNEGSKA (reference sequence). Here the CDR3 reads CSASDPRRPNYGYTF. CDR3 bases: TGCAGTGCTAGTGACCCCCGCAGGCCAAACTATGGCTACACCTTC.

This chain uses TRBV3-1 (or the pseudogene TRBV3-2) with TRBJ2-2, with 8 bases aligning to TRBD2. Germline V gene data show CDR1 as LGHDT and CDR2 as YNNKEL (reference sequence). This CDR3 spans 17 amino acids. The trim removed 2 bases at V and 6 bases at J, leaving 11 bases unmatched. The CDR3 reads CASSQPRGGSKAGELFF. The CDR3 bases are TGTGCCAGCAGCCAACCGCGCGGGGGGTCCAAGGCCGGGGAGCTGTTTTTT.

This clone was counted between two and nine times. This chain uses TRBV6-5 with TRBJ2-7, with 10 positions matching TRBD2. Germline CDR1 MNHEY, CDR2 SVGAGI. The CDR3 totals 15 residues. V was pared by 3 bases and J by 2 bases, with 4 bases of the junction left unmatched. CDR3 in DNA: TGTGCCAGCAGTTATCTAGCGGGGGTAACCTACGAGCAGTACTTC. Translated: CASSYLAGVTYEQYF.

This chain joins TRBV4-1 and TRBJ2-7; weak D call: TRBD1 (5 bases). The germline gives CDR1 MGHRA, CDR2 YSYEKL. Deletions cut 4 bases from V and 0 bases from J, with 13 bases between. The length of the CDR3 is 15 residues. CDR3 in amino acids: CASSPWQGGSYEQYF. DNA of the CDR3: TGCGCCAGCAGCCCCTGGCAGGGCGGCTCCTACGAGCAGTACTTC.

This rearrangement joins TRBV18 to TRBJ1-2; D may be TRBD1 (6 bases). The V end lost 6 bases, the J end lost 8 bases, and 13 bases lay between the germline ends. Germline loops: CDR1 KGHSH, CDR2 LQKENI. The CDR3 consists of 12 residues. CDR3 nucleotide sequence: TGTGCCAGCTCGCACGCGACAGGCGGCTACACCTTC. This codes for CASSHATGGYTF.

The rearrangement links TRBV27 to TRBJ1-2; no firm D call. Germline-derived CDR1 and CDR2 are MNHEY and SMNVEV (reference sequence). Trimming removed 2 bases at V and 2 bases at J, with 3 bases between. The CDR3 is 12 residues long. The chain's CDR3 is CASSLSNYGYTF. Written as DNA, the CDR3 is TGTGCCAGCAGTTTAAGCAACTATGGCTACACCTTC.

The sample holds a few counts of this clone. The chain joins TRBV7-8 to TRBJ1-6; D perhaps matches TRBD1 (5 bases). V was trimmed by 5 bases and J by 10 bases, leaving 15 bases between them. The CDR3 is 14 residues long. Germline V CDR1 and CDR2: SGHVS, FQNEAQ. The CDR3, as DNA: TGTGCCAGCAGCAGAATTCCGGGGGGATCACCCCTCCACTTT. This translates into CASSRIPGGSPLHF.

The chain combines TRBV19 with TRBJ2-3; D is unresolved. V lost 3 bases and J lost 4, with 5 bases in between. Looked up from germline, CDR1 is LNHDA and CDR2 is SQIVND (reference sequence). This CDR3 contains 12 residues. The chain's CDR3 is CASSISPDTQYF. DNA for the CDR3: TGTGCCAGTAGTATTTCCCCAGATACGCAGTATTTT. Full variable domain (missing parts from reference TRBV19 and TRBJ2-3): DGGITQSPKYLFRKEGQNVTLSCEQNLNHDAMYWYRQDPGQGLRLIYYSQIVNDFQKGDIAEGYSVSREKKESFPLTVTSAQKNPTAFYLCASSISPDTQYFGPGTRLTVL.